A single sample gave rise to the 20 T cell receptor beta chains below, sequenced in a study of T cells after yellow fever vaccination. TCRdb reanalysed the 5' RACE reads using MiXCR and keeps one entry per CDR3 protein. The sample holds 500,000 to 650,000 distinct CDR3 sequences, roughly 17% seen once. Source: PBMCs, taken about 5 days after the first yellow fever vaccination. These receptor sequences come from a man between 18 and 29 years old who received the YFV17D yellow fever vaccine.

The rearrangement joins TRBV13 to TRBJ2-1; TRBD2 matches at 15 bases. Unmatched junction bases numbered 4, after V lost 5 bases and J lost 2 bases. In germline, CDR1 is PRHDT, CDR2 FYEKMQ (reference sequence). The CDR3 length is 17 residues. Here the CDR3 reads CASSLWTSGGAYNEQFF. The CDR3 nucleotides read TGTGCCAGCAGCCTATGGACTAGCGGGGGGGCCTACAATGAGCAGTTCTTC.

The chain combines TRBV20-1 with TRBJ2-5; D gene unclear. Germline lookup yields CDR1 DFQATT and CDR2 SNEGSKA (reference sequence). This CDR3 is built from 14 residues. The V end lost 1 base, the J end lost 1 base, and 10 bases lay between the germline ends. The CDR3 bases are TGCAGTGCTAGAGGGTGGACGGTCCAAGAGACCCAGTACTTC. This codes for CSARGWTVQETQYF.

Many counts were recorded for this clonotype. This chain's CDR3 is CATSDWLGKRETQYF. CDR3 coding DNA: TGTGCCACCAGTGATTGGTTGGGGAAGAGAGAGACCCAGTACTTC. The rearrangement links TRBV24-1 to TRBJ2-5, with unresolved D. Trimming removed 2 bases from V and 4 bases from J, with 13 bases in between. Germline V gene data show CDR1 as KGHDR and CDR2 as SFDVKD. CDR3 size: 15 residues.

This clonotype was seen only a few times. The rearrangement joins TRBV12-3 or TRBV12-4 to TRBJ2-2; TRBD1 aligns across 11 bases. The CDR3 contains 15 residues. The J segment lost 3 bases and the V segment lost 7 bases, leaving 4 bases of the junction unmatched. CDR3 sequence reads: CASTRDRGDTGELFF. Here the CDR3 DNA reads TGTGCCAGCACCCGGGACAGGGGGGACACCGGGGAGCTGTTTTTT.

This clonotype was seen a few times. Here the CDR3 reads CSARESGGEKLFF. The CDR3 bases are TGCAGTGCTAGAGAAAGTGGTGGTGAAAAACTGTTTTTT. The V gene is TRBV20-1, the J gene TRBJ1-4; D not certain. The CDR3 extends over 13 amino acids. The V and J ends lost 0 bases and 7 bases respectively, with 9 bases between them. CDR1 is DFQATT, CDR2 SNEGSKA, per germline (reference sequence).

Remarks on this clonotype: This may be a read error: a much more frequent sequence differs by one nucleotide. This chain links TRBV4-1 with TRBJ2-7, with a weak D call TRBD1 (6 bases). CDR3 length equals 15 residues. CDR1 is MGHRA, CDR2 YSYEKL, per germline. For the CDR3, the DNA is TGCGCCAGCAGCCTCACCTCCGGGACATCCTACAAGCAGTACGTC. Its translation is CASSLTSGTSYKQYV.

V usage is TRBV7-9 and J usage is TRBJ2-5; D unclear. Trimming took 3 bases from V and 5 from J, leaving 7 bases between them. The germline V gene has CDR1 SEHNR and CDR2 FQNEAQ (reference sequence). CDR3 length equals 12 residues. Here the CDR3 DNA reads TGTGCCAGCAGCTTTTGGTTGGAGACCCAGTACTTC. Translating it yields CASSFWLETQYF. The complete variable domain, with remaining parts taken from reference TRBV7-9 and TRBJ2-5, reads DTGVSQNPRHKITKRGQNVTFRCDPISEHNRLYWYRQTLGQGPEFLTYFQNEAQLEKSRLLSDRFSAERPKGSFSTLEIQRTEQGDSAMYLCASSFWLETQYFGPGTRLLVL.

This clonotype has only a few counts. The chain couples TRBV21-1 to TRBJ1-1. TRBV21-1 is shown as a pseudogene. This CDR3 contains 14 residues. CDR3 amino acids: CASSKKMMNTEAFF. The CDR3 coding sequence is TGTGCCAGCAGCAAAAAGATGATGAACACTGAAGCTTTCTTT.

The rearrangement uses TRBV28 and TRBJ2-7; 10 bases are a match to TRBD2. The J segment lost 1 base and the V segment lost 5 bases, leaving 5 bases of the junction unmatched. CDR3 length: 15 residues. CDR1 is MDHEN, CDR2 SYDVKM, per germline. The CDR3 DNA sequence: TGTGCCAGCAGTCGTAGCGGGGGGCCGTCCTACGAGCAGTACGTC. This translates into CASSRSGGPSYEQYV.

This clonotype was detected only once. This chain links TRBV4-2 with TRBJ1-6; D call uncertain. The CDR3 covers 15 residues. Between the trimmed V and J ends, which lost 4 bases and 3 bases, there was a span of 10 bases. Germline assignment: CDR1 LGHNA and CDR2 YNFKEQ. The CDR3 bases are TGTGCCAGCAGCCCCAGACACCTCTATAATTCACCCCTCCACTTT. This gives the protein CASSPRHLYNSPLHF.

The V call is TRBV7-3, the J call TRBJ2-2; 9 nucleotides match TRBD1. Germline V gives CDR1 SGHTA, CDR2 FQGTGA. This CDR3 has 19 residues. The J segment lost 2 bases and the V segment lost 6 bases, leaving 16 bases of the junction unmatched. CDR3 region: CASREPGQGRGENTGELFF. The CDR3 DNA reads TGTGCCAGCAGGGAACCGGGACAGGGACGGGGAGAAAACACCGGGGAGCTGTTTTTT.

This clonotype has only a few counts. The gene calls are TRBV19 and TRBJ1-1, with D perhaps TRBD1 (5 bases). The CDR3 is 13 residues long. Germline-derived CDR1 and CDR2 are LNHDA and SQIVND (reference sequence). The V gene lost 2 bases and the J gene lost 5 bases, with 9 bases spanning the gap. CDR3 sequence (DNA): TGTGCCAGTAGTATACAGGGTTCTACTGAAGCTTTCTTT. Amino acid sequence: CASSIQGSTEAFF. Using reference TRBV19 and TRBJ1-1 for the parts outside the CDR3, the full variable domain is DGGITQSPKYLFRKEGQNVTLSCEQNLNHDAMYWYRQDPGQGLRLIYYSQIVNDFQKGDIAEGYSVSREKKESFPLTVTSAQKNPTAFYLCASSIQGSTEAFFGQGTRLTVV.

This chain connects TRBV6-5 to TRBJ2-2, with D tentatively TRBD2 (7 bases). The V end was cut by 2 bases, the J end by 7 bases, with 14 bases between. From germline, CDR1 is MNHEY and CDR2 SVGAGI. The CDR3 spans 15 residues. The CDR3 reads CASSYRGGLNGELFF. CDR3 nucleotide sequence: TGTGCCAGCAGTTACAGGGGGGGGCTGAACGGGGAGCTGTTTTTT.

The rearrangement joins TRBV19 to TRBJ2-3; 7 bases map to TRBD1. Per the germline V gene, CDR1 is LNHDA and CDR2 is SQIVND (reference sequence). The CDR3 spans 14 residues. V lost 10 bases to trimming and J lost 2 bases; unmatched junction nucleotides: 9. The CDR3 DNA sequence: TGTGCCACCAGCGCGACAGGGTCCACAGATACGCAGTATTTT. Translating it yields CATSATGSTDTQYF.

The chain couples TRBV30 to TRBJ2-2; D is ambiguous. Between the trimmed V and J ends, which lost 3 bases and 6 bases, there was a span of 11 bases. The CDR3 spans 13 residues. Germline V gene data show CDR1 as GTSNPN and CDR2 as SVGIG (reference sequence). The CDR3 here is CAWRPGQAGELFF. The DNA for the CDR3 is TGTGCCTGGAGACCCGGGCAGGCCGGGGAGCTGTTTTTT. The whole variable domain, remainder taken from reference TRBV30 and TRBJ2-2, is SQTIHQWPATLVQPVGSPLSLECTVEGTSNPNLYWYRQAAGRGLQLLFYSVGIGQISSEVPQNLSASRPQDRQFILSSKKLLLSDSGFYLCAWRPGQAGELFFGEGSRLTVL.

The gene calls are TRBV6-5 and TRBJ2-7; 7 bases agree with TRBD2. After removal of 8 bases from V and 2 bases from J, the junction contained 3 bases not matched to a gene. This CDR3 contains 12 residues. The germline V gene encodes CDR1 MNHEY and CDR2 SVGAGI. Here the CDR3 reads CASGGGTYEQYV. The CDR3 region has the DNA TGTGCCAGCGGCGGGGGAACCTACGAGCAGTACGTC.

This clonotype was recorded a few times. CDR3 in amino acids: CASSLTETGVNEQYF. The CDR3 DNA reads TGTGCCAGCAGTTTAACCGAGACGGGCGTGAACGAGCAGTACTTC. J is TRBJ2-7 and V is TRBV27; D is undetermined. The germline gives CDR1 MNHEY, CDR2 SMNVEV (reference sequence). The CDR3 loop spans 15 amino acids. Trimming pared 2 bases from V and 5 bases from J, leaving 16 bases between.

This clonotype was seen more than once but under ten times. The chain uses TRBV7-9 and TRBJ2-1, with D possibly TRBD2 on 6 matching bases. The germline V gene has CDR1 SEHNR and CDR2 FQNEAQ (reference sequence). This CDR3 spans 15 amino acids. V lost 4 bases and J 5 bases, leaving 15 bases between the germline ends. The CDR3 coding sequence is TGTGCCAGCAGCTCAGTGGGGGGAGGAGACAATGAGCAGTTCTTC. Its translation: CASSSVGGGDNEQFF.

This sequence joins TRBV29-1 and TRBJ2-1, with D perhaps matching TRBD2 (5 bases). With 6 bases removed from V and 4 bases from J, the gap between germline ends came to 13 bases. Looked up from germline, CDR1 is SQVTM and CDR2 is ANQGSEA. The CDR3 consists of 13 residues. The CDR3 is CSVRKTSYNEQFF. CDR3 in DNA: TGCAGCGTGAGGAAAACTAGTTACAATGAGCAGTTCTTC.

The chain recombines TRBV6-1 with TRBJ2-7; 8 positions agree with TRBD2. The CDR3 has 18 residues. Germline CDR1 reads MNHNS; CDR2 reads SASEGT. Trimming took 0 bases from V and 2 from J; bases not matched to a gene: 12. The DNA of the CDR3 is TGTGCCAGCAGTGAAGCATGGTTCAGCGGGGGATTACCCTACGAGCAGTACGTC. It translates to CASSEAWFSGGLPYEQYV.